This T cell receptor (beta chain) is from a study of T cell changes during pregnancy in multiple sclerosis. Produced via immunoSEQ multiplex PCR; TCRdb's table is partial and in-frame only. Among some 44,000 clones listed, less than 90% were seen once. CDR3 length: 14 residues. After removal of 0 bases from V and 5 bases from J, the junction contained 3 bases not matched to a gene. CDR1 and CDR2 (germline): SGHTA, FQGTGA. The sequence came from a female donor with multiple sclerosis, enrolled in a pregnancy study. The sample was CD4+ T cells from peripheral blood mononuclear cells, taken in the second trimester of pregnancy. V and J are TRBV7-3 and TRBJ2-5, with 7 positions matching TRBD1. The CDR3 nucleotides are TGTGCCAGCAGCTTAACAGGGGGCATGGAGACCCAGTACTTC. Translating gives CASSLTGGMETQYF.